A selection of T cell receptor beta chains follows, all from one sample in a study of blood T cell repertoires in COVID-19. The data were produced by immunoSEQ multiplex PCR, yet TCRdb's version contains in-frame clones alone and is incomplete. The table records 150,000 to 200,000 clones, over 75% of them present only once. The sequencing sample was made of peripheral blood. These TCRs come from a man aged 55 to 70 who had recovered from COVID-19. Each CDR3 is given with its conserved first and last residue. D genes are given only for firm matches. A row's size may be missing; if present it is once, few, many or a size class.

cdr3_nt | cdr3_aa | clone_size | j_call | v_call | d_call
TGTGCCAGCAGCTCCGGGGTAAATTACTACGAGCAGTACTTC | CASSSGVNYYEQYF | - | TRBJ2-7 | TRBV7-2 | -
TGTGCCAGCTCACCCTCGCGGGACAGGGGGCAAGATACGCAGTATTTT | CASSPSRDRGQDTQYF | - | TRBJ2-3 | TRBV18 | TRBD1
TGTGCCAGTAGTGGAGGACGGATCTACAATGAGCAGTTCTTC | CASSGGRIYNEQFF | - | TRBJ2-1 | TRBV19 | -
TGTGCCAGCAGCTTGGGGGTCACTAGGCCCTCTGGGGCCAACGTCCTGACTTTC | CASSLGVTRPSGANVLTF | - | TRBJ2-6 | TRBV5-4 | -
TGTGCCAGCAGACGCGGACAGGGCGAAAAACTGTTTTTT | CASRRGQGEKLFF | - | TRBJ1-4 | TRBV6-5 | TRBD1
TGTGCCAGCAGCCTTCGACAGGGGGCGCAGAATTCACCCCTCCACTTT | CASSLRQGAQNSPLHF | - | TRBJ1-6 | TRBV7-6 | TRBD1
TGTGCCAGCAGCCCACCTGCAGGCAGCTCCTACAATGAGCAGTTCTTC | CASSPPAGSSYNEQFF | medium-sized | TRBJ2-1 | TRBV27 | -
TGCAGCGCCTCCCGTGGTAGGAACACTGAAGCTTTCTTT | CSASRGRNTEAFF | once | TRBJ1-1 | TRBV29-1 | -
TGCGCCAGCAGCTTGTTTTCAGAACTGAACACTGAAGCTTTCTTT | CASSLFSELNTEAFF | - | TRBJ1-1 | TRBV5-1 | -
TGTGCCAGCAGCTTAGATTACGTAGCCGCTTTCTTT | CASSLDYVAAFF | - | TRBJ1-1 | TRBV7-2 | -
TGTGCCAGCAGCATAAGACAGGGGAATTCACCCCTCCACTTT | CASSIRQGNSPLHF | few | TRBJ1-6 | TRBV6-6 | TRBD1
TGTGCCAGCAGCTTGCGCTTTACCGTCGGGGAGCTGTTTTTT | CASSLRFTVGELFF | - | TRBJ2-2 | TRBV7-9 | -
TGTGCCAGCAGCTTAGCGGGCGTTCCATCACCCCTCCACTTT | CASSLAGVPSPLHF | - | TRBJ1-6 | TRBV7-3 | -
TGCGCCAGCAGCTTGGACAGCGGGGGGCCGCACAATGAGCAGTTCTTC | CASSLDSGGPHNEQFF | - | TRBJ2-1 | TRBV5-1 | TRBD2
TGTGCCAGCAGCGCCCTCGGACAGGGGAGGGAGACCCAGTACTTC | CASSALGQGRETQYF | - | TRBJ2-5 | TRBV9 | TRBD1
TGTGCCAGCAGCCCGGCGGCGGGGGCCTCGTACGAGCAGTACTTC | CASSPAAGASYEQYF | - | TRBJ2-7 | TRBV5-4 | -
TGTGCCAGCAGCCACACTAGCGGAAACACCGGGGAGCTGTTTTTT | CASSHTSGNTGELFF | - | TRBJ2-2 | TRBV7-3 | TRBD2
TGTGCCAGCAGTTACCATGGGACAGGGGACTACGAGCAGTACTTC | CASSYHGTGDYEQYF | - | TRBJ2-7 | TRBV6-2/TRBV6-3 | TRBD1
TGTGCCAGCAGTGAAGCGAGGGCAGTGGGTGAGCAGTTCTTC | CASSEARAVGEQFF | - | TRBJ2-1 | TRBV2 | -
TGTGCCAGCAGGAGCTCCAAGAACACCGGGGAGCTGTTTTTT | CASRSSKNTGELFF | few | TRBJ2-2 | TRBV6-5 | -
TGTGCCAGCAGTGAGTCGCTAGCGGGGTACAGAGAGACCCAGTACTTC | CASSESLAGYRETQYF | - | TRBJ2-5 | TRBV25-1 | TRBD2
TGTGCCAGCAGCGTAGGACAGGGGCCTGGAAACACCATATATTTT | CASSVGQGPGNTIYF | once | TRBJ1-3 | TRBV9 | TRBD1
TGCGCCAGCAGCTTGGGACCAGGCCTCTCTGGAAACACCATATATTTT | CASSLGPGLSGNTIYF | once | TRBJ1-3 | TRBV5-1 | -
TGTGCCAGCCGCTCTGGGCCCTACAATGAGCAGTTCTTC | CASRSGPYNEQFF | once | TRBJ2-1 | TRBV21-1 | -
TGTGCCAGCAGCCGGACTAGCGGGGGGGTGGTAGATACGCAGTATTTT | CASSRTSGGVVDTQYF | - | TRBJ2-3 | TRBV7-2 | TRBD2
TGTGCCAGCACGGTTTATAGCAATCAGCCCCAGCATTTT | CASTVYSNQPQHF | - | TRBJ1-5 | TRBV2 | -
TGTGCCAGCAGCTTATCGCGCCCATCGGGGGATACGCAGTATTTT | CASSLSRPSGDTQYF | - | TRBJ2-3 | TRBV7-2 | -
TGTGCCAGAAGCTTGCAGGGGGAGGACACCGGGGAGCTGTTTTTT | CARSLQGEDTGELFF | - | TRBJ2-2 | TRBV5-3 | -
TGTGCCAGCAGCTTTATGAGGGGGCCACTTGGAAGCTCCTACGAGCAGTACTTC | CASSFMRGPLGSSYEQYF | - | TRBJ2-7 | TRBV5-5 | TRBD1
TGCGCCAGCAGCCCCACTATAATGACAGGTGGCTACACCTTC | CASSPTIMTGGYTF | - | TRBJ1-2 | TRBV5-1 | -
TGTGCCAGCAGGCTAACAGGGGGCAATCAGCCCCAGCATTTT | CASRLTGGNQPQHF | - | TRBJ1-5 | TRBV27 | TRBD1
TGCGCCAGCAGCCCAAATCTGGGCGGGCTCTCCGAGCAGTACTTC | CASSPNLGGLSEQYF | - | TRBJ2-7 | TRBV5-1 | -
TGTGCCAGCAGTGCCCTAGATTCGAACACCGGGGAGCTGTTTTTT | CASSALDSNTGELFF | - | TRBJ2-2 | TRBV2 | -
TGTGCCACCAGTGCCCGAGGAGGGGCGGATACGCAGTATTTT | CATSARGGADTQYF | - | TRBJ2-3 | TRBV24-1 | -
TGTGCCAGCAGTGCAACCGGGACTAGTACGGATACGCAGTATTTT | CASSATGTSTDTQYF | few | TRBJ2-3 | TRBV6-4 | TRBD2
TGTGCCAGCACCGAGACTAGCGAGGAGCAGTACTTC | CASTETSEEQYF | - | TRBJ2-7 | TRBV12-3/TRBV12-4 | TRBD2
TGTGCCAGCAGTGGAGGGACAGGGGACCGATATGGCTACACCTTC | CASSGGTGDRYGYTF | - | TRBJ1-2 | TRBV2 | TRBD1
TGTGCCAGCAGCCAGGACATGATGAACACTGAAGCTTTCTTT | CASSQDMMNTEAFF | - | TRBJ1-1 | TRBV5-4 | -
TGTGCCAGCAGCACTACAGGCGGTGGGAGGACCTACGAGCAGTACTTC | CASSTTGGGRTYEQYF | - | TRBJ2-7 | TRBV5-4 | -
TGTGCCAGTAGGGGGCAGTTCGGGACAGGGGATAGCAATCAGCCCCAGCATTTT | CASRGQFGTGDSNQPQHF | once | TRBJ1-5 | TRBV19 | TRBD1
TGTGCCACCAACGACGGACAGGGCCATGGCTACACCTTC | CATNDGQGHGYTF | once | TRBJ1-2 | TRBV24-1 | TRBD1
TGTGCCAGCATGGGACAGACTAATGAAAAACTGTTTTTT | CASMGQTNEKLFF | - | TRBJ1-4 | TRBV2 | TRBD1
TGTGCCACCAGTGATGGGGCGGGGGCCCACTACGAGCAGTACTTC | CATSDGAGAHYEQYF | - | TRBJ2-7 | TRBV24-1 | -
TGTGCCAGCAGCTACGGTGGCGGGACCTACGAGCAGTACTTC | CASSYGGGTYEQYF | - | TRBJ2-7 | TRBV11-2 | -
TGTGCCAGCAGCTTGGTAGCGGCAGCCTATGGCTACACCTTC | CASSLVAAAYGYTF | - | TRBJ1-2 | TRBV5-6 | -
TGTGCCAGCAGCACCCAATCAGGGGGTGGCTACACCTTC | CASSTQSGGGYTF | - | TRBJ1-2 | TRBV7-3 | TRBD1
TGCGCCAGCAGCCCCGGGAGCCGGGGGGCAGAGACCCAGTACTTC | CASSPGSRGAETQYF | - | TRBJ2-5 | TRBV5-1 | -
TGTGCCAGCAGCTTAAATTTGGAGGGTCAGCCCCAGCATTTT | CASSLNLEGQPQHF | - | TRBJ1-5 | TRBV7-3 | -
TGTGCCAGCAGCCCCCTGGGGACAAAAAACACCGGGGAGCTGTTTTTT | CASSPLGTKNTGELFF | - | TRBJ2-2 | TRBV11-2 | -
TGCAGTGCTGGACAGGGCTATGGCTACACCTTC | CSAGQGYGYTF | once | TRBJ1-2 | TRBV20-1 | TRBD1
TGTGCCAGCAGCCATCAAAGGGGGACGGCGAACACCGGGGAGCTGTTTTTT | CASSHQRGTANTGELFF | - | TRBJ2-2 | TRBV7-2 | -
TGTGCCAGCGGCAACGAGAGGGCCCGGTGGTCCTATGGCTACACCTTC | CASGNERARWSYGYTF | few | TRBJ1-2 | TRBV5-6 | -
TGTGCCAGTAGTATACGGCAGGGAGATACGCAGTATTTT | CASSIRQGDTQYF | - | TRBJ2-3 | TRBV19 | -
TGTGCCAGCAGTCCCTCGCGGGGGGGCGAGCTAGATACGCAGTATTTT | CASSPSRGGELDTQYF | - | TRBJ2-3 | TRBV6-6 | TRBD2
TGTGCCAGCAGCCCGGGACTAGCGGCCACAGATACGCAGTATTTT | CASSPGLAATDTQYF | - | TRBJ2-3 | TRBV9 | TRBD2